This T cell receptor beta chain is drawn from a study of Ad26.COV2.S vaccination and SARS-CoV-2 variants. For the study at large: Participants got Ad26.COV2.S intramuscularly, once or twice 56 days apart.

A word on this clone: Its antigen is currently unknown.

Treatment of the sample: 15 to 20 received Ad26.COV2.S at low or high dose, single or two shots; about 5 received placebo; per-sample allocation not given. The study sampled participants on day 63 after the first vaccine or placebo injection. Expressing Wuhan-strain SARS-CoV-2 spike, an Ad26 vector served as the vaccine. Study-level findings and limits: Analytic work on TCR breadth and depth might have understated the full extent of total T cell responses. Similar non-spike TCR breadth was observed in recipients of vaccine and of placebo.

CDR1 is SGHDT, CDR2 YYEEEE, per germline. Between the trimmed V and J ends, which lost 4 bases and 5 bases, there was a span of 10 bases. The CDR3 runs to 13 residues. Method: immunoSEQ multiplex PCR; TCRdb's copy keeps in-frame clones and lacks some. Of under 500,000 clones in the sample, over 80% were seen once. This TCR was recovered from a person aged 18-65 years who received the Ad26.COV2.S COVID-19 vaccine or a placebo. The sequences come from peripheral blood, collected in a trial of Ad26.COV2.S vaccine versus placebo. J is TRBJ2-1 and V is TRBV5-6; D is undetermined. The CDR3 DNA reads as TGTGCCAGCAGCCTAGAACGCCACAATGAGCAGTTCTTC. Its protein product is CASSLERHNEQFF.